This TCR beta chain appears in the sequencing data of a study of blood T cell repertoires in COVID-19. Study-level information: Some COVID-19 samples were acute and others convalescent; all came from the United States, Italy and Spain. From T cells, B-cell-depleted T cells, or PBMCs came the material, which was cDNA or gDNA.

V dropped 4 bases and J dropped 7; count of bases not matched to a gene: 9. The CDR3 has 17 residues. The germline gives CDR1 MNHNS, CDR2 SASEGT. How the authors handled the data: Scientists estimated how many nucleated cells there were by amplifying reference gene primers. This table comes from immunoSEQ multiplex PCR, and its TCRdb copy is limited to in-frame clones, with some not included. That table gives V, J and clone size, and the DNA gave D and trimming. This table has approximately 260,000 clones, 88% appearing once. The TCR was taken from a woman in her thirties or forties who had recovered from COVID-19. The gene calls are TRBV6-1 and TRBJ2-2, with 13 bases lining up with TRBD2. Sequenced material: peripheral blood. The CDR3 bases are TGTGCCAGCAGTGCACTAGCGGGGGGGCCGGCCATCGGGGAGCTGTTTTTT. Translated: CASSALAGGPAIGELFF.